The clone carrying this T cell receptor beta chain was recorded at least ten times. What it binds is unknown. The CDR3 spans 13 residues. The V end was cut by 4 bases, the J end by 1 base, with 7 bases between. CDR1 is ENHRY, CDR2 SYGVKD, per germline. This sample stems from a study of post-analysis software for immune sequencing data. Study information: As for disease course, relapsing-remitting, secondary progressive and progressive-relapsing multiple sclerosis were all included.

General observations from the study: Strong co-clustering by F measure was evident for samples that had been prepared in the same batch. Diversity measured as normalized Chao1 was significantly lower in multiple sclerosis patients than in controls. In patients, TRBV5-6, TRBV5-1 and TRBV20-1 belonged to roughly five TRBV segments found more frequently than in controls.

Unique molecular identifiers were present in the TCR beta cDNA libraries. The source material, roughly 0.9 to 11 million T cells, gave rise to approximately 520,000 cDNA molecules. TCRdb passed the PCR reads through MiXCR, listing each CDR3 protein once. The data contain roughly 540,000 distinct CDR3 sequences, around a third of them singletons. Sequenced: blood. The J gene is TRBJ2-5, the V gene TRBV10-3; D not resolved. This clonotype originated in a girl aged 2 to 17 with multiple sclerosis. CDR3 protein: CAISGDGQETQYF. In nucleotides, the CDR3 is TGTGCCATCAGTGGTGACGGCCAAGAGACCCAGTACTTC.